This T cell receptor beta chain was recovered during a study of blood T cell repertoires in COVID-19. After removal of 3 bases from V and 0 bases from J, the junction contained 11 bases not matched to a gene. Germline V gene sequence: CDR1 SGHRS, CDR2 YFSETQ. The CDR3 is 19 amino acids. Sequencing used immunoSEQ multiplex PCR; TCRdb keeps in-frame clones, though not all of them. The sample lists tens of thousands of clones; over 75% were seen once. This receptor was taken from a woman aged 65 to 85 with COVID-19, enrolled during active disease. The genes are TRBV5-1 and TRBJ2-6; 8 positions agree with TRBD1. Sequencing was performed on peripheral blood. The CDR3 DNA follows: TGCGCCAGCAGCTCCTCCCTTCCCGGACAGGGCTCTGGGGCCAACGTCCTGACTTTC. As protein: CASSSSLPGQGSGANVLTF.